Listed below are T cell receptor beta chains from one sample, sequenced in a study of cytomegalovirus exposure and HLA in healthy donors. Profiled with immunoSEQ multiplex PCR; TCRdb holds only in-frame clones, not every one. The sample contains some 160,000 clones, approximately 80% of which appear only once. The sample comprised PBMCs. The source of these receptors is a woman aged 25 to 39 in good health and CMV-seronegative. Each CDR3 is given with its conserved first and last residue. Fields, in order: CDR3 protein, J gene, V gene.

CDR3: CASSLMLAGSEQFF; J: TRBJ2-1; V: TRBV7-9
CDR3: CASGFERGSVYGYTF; J: TRBJ1-2; V: TRBV12-5
CDR3: CASSSVGTGAYEQYF; J: TRBJ2-7; V: TRBV4-1
CDR3: CASSLGQMNTEAFF; J: TRBJ1-1; V: TRBV5-8
CDR3: CASSSTGTGFFGYTF; J: TRBJ1-2; V: TRBV28
CDR3: CAISESIGAQGNQPQHF; J: TRBJ1-5; V: TRBV10-3
CDR3: CASSPSGVGANVLTF; J: TRBJ2-6; V: TRBV27
CDR3: CASSRQERNTIYF; J: TRBJ1-3; V: TRBV9
CDR3: CSVVSGTANTEAFF; J: TRBJ1-1; V: TRBV29-1
CDR3: CASSAASSGANVLTF; J: TRBJ2-6; V: TRBV5-1
CDR3: CASSGRTSGGAGTDTQYF; J: TRBJ2-3; V: TRBV5-4
CDR3: CASSLQGGGGYTF; J: TRBJ1-2; V: TRBV2
CDR3: CASSYSREETNEKLFF; J: TRBJ1-4; V: TRBV6-5
CDR3: CASSPSSDEQFF; J: TRBJ2-1; V: TRBV18
CDR3: CATSTSDRDSTDTQYF; J: TRBJ2-3; V: TRBV15
CDR3: CASSFRGSYEQYF; J: TRBJ2-7; V: TRBV27
CDR3: CASRSAGTATYEQYF; J: TRBJ2-7; V: TRBV5-4
CDR3: CASSFRGGLNTEAFF; J: TRBJ1-1; V: TRBV27
CDR3: CASSQDWQGKETQYF; J: TRBJ2-5; V: TRBV4-3
CDR3: CASSYSSGTYNEKLFF; J: TRBJ1-4; V: TRBV6-5
CDR3: CSVEAAGFNTEAFF; J: TRBJ1-1; V: TRBV29-1
CDR3: CAWSVQYRNIQYF; J: TRBJ2-4; V: TRBV30
CDR3: CASSEGATGEQFF; J: TRBJ2-1; V: TRBV10-1
CDR3: CASRGAGGYGYTF; J: TRBJ1-2; V: TRBV9
CDR3: CASSSGITDTQYF; J: TRBJ2-3; V: TRBV5-1
CDR3: CASSKVPILGDTEAFF; J: TRBJ1-1; V: TRBV21-1
CDR3: CSATGTGTYNEQFF; J: TRBJ2-1; V: TRBV29-1
CDR3: CASSRYRGSNQPQHF; J: TRBJ1-5; V: TRBV5-6
CDR3: CASSFTGYPYEQYF; J: TRBJ2-7; V: TRBV5-1
CDR3: CASSAGRGTRRNTEAFF; J: TRBJ1-1; V: TRBV5-6
CDR3: CASRSSGQRLQYEQYF; J: TRBJ2-7; V: TRBV19
CDR3: CASTPGGTDTQYF; J: TRBJ2-3; V: TRBV11-2
CDR3: CASSPPLAFTDTQYF; J: TRBJ2-3; V: TRBV18
CDR3: CASSADRDPFYEQYF; J: TRBJ2-7; V: TRBV11-2
CDR3: CASSVGVFGNTEAFF; J: TRBJ1-1; V: TRBV9
CDR3: CASSIDSGTGEYEQYF; J: TRBJ2-7; V: TRBV7-8
CDR3: CASSPRESYEQYF; J: TRBJ2-7; V: TRBV23-1
CDR3: CASSRELPGQGEDEQYF; J: TRBJ2-7; V: TRBV14
CDR3: CASSPRRGSGGSTDTQYF; J: TRBJ2-3; V: TRBV11-3
CDR3: CASSLSPGSTNEKLFF; J: TRBJ1-4; V: TRBV7-9